These 20 T cell receptor beta chains were all obtained from the same sample, sequenced in a study of blood T cell repertoires in COVID-19. The method was immunoSEQ multiplex PCR; TCRdb's version includes in-frame clones alone and lacks a portion of them. The sample yields about 64,000 clones, approximately 83% seen once. Material for sequencing was peripheral blood. These receptors were collected from a man in his forties or fifties with acute or convalescent COVID-19.

This rearrangement joins TRBV6-1 to TRBJ2-2; TRBD2 might be the D (6 bases). The CDR3 is 16 amino acids. Trimming removed 1 base at V and 5 bases at J, with 14 bases between. Germline V lookup: CDR1 MNHNS, CDR2 SASEGT. The CDR3 DNA reads TGTGCCAGCAGTGAAGTAGGAGGGTTGGGTACCGGGGAGCTGTTTTTT. Its translation: CASSEVGGLGTGELFF.

V is TRBV4-1 and J is TRBJ2-6, with TRBD2 matching 13 bases. The CDR3 spans 17 residues. V was pared by 1 base and J by 4 bases, with 1 base of the junction left unmatched. CDR1 and CDR2 from the germline V gene are MGHRA and YSYEKL. The CDR3 nucleotides are TGCGCCAGCAGCCAAGGACTAGCGGGGGGAGGGGCCAACGTCCTGACTTTC. This codes for CASSQGLAGGGANVLTF.

This sequence joins TRBV27 and TRBJ1-2; 11 positions match TRBD1. The CDR3 has 16 residues. V was clipped by 3 bases and J by 3 bases; unmatched bases: 6. Looked up from germline, CDR1 is MNHEY and CDR2 is SMNVEV (reference sequence). The CDR3 DNA reads as TGTGCCAGCAGTTTTACCCCGGGACAGGGGGACTATGGCTACACCTTC. It specifies CASSFTPGQGDYGYTF.

This clone was observed once. The V and J genes are TRBV2 and TRBJ2-5; no clear D gene. Germline lookup yields CDR1 SNHLY and CDR2 FYNNEI. The germline V and J ends were trimmed by 8 bases and 1 base, with 5 bases remaining between them. The CDR3 totals 11 residues. The CDR3 DNA is TGTGCCAGCGCTAGCCAAGAGACCCAGTACTTC. Its protein product is CASASQETQYF.

The table lists this clone with a count of one. The V gene is TRBV27, the J gene TRBJ1-1; 8 bases match TRBD1. There are 13 residues in the CDR3. Per the germline V gene, CDR1 is MNHEY and CDR2 is SMNVEV (reference sequence). J gave up 4 bases and V 9 bases, and 7 bases lay outside the gene matches. The CDR3 is CASSGGGGTEAFF. CDR3 sequence (DNA): TGTGCCAGTTCAGGGGGCGGCGGCACTGAAGCTTTCTTT.

The rearrangement links TRBV28 to TRBJ2-3; 7 bases map to TRBD2. Germline loops: CDR1 MDHEN, CDR2 SYDVKM. V gave up 3 bases and J gave up 3 bases; unmatched junction bases: 6. The CDR3 has 15 amino acids. In DNA form, the CDR3 reads TGTGCCAGCAGTTTCCCGGGGGGAGGAACAGATACGCAGTATTTT. Encoded protein: CASSFPGGGTDTQYF. Variable domain in full (rest from reference TRBV28 and TRBJ2-3): DVKVTQSSRYLVKRTGEKVFLECVQDMDHENMFWYRQDPGLGLRLIYFSYDVKMKEKGDIPEGYSVSREKKERFSLILESASTNQTSMYLCASSFPGGGTDTQYFGPGTRLTVL.

This clone came up a few times. The chain links TRBV5-1 to TRBJ1-1, with D unclear. CDR1 is SGHRS and CDR2 is YFSETQ in the germline V gene. V lost 7 bases and J lost 0, with 10 bases in between. This CDR3 is 13 amino acids long. Here the CDR3 reads CASGGVMNTEAFF. The DNA of the CDR3 is TGCGCCAGCGGCGGGGTGATGAACACTGAAGCTTTCTTT.

The V and J genes are TRBV11-2 and TRBJ2-1; 16 bases map to TRBD2. This CDR3 contains 16 residues. The germline V gene has CDR1 SGHAT and CDR2 FQNNGV. Losses at the gene ends were 3 bases for V and 6 bases for J; bases not matched to a gene: 2. The CDR3 protein is CASSLGLAGGLNEQFF. CDR3 nucleotide sequence: TGTGCCAGCAGCTTGGGACTAGCGGGGGGGCTCAATGAGCAGTTCTTC.

V and J are TRBV4-1 and TRBJ2-1, with 12 bases matching TRBD2. The CDR3 contains 16 residues. The junction had 10 bases not matched to a gene; V was cut back by 4 bases and J by 9 bases. Germline loops: CDR1 MGHRA, CDR2 YSYEKL. CDR3 sequence reads: CASSRGRASGRGEQFF. CDR3 DNA sequence: TGCGCCAGCAGCCGGGGGAGGGCTAGCGGGAGGGGTGAGCAGTTCTTC.

The genes are TRBV5-6 and TRBJ2-1; 8 bases fit TRBD1. After removal of 2 bases from V and 0 bases from J, the junction contained 4 bases not matched to a gene. Germline V gives CDR1 SGHDT, CDR2 YYEEEE. The CDR3 is made up of 16 amino acids. As DNA, the CDR3 is TGTGCCAGCAGCTTTGGTACAGGGGGCTCCTACAATGAGCAGTTCTTC. This encodes CASSFGTGGSYNEQFF.

The V gene is TRBV7-3, the J gene TRBJ2-3, with 8 bases identical to TRBD2. Germline CDR1 SGHTA, CDR2 FQGTGA. Trimming removed 5 bases from V and 10 bases from J; junction bases left unmatched: 5. The CDR3 has 12 amino acids. Written as DNA, the CDR3 is TGTGCCAGCAGCCCGTCTAGCGGGCCGCAGTATTTT. Its protein product is CASSPSSGPQYF.

This chain links TRBV7-3 with TRBJ2-2; TRBD1 agrees at 9 bases. V was clipped by 8 bases and J by 6 bases; unmatched bases: 4. CDR3 size: 13 residues. Looked up from germline, CDR1 is SGHTA and CDR2 is FQGTGA. The CDR3 sequence: CASAGTGPGELFF. The DNA for the CDR3 is TGTGCCAGCGCCGGGACAGGGCCCGGGGAGCTGTTTTTT.

V usage is TRBV24-1 and J usage is TRBJ1-2; tentatively, D is TRBD1 (5 bases). The CDR3 extends over 15 amino acids. CDR1 is KGHDR, CDR2 SFDVKD, per germline. Trimming removed 3 bases at V and 5 bases at J, with 15 bases between. CDR3 nucleotide sequence: TGTGCCACCAGTGATCAGGGTTTGGGTACTTATGGCTACACCTTC. Residues: CATSDQGLGTYGYTF.

The chain employs TRBV6-5 and TRBJ1-6; 7 bases line up with TRBD1. The CDR3 is 15 amino acids. The ends lost 7 bases at V and 9 bases at J; junction bases unmatched: 12. Germline CDR1 and CDR2: MNHEY and SVGAGI. CDR3 amino acids: CASTIDRELGSPLHF. In DNA, the CDR3 is TGTGCCAGCACCATAGACAGGGAGTTAGGTTCACCCCTCCACTTT.

This chain links TRBV7-2 with TRBJ2-5; 9 positions agree with TRBD2. Trimming cost V 4 bases and J 4 bases; bases outside gene matches: 7. Looked up from germline, CDR1 is SGHTA and CDR2 is FQGNSA. The CDR3 length is 15 residues. The CDR3 protein is CASSSRAGGRETQYF. In DNA, the CDR3 is TGTGCCAGCAGCTCCCGGGCGGGGGGGCGAGAGACCCAGTACTTC.

The chain couples TRBV6-5 to TRBJ1-1; TRBD1 might be the D (5 bases). Germline-derived CDR1 and CDR2 are MNHEY and SVGAGI. This CDR3 contains 14 residues. V lost 6 bases and J lost 1, with 12 bases in between. The CDR3 DNA follows: TGTGCCAGCAGGGGGGGGGTTTGGAACACTGAAGCTTTCTTT. Its protein product is CASRGGVWNTEAFF.

This chain uses TRBV11-1 with TRBJ2-1, with 9 bases aligning to TRBD1. V gave up 5 bases and J gave up 6 bases; unmatched junction bases: 8. Germline V gene lookup returns CDR1 SGHAT and CDR2 FQDESV (reference sequence). The CDR3 consists of 15 residues. The CDR3 bases are TGTGCCAGCAGCCCCCGGGACAGGGACCCCAATGAGCAGTTCTTC. Amino acid sequence: CASSPRDRDPNEQFF.

The chain joins TRBV4-2 to TRBJ1-3; 8 positions agree with TRBD1. J lost 0 bases, V lost 4 bases, and 8 bases had no gene match. The CDR3 is 17 amino acids. From germline, CDR1 is LGHNA and CDR2 YNFKEQ. CDR3 nucleotides: TGTGCCAGCAGCCGAACTCAGGGGGCCAACTCTGGAAACACCATATATTTT. Its protein product is CASSRTQGANSGNTIYF.

CDR3 protein: CASSGLGGHQPQHF. In nucleotides, the CDR3 is TGTGCCAGCAGTGGCCTGGGGGGGCATCAGCCCCAGCATTTT. The chain has TRBV2 and TRBJ1-5, with a possible D match to TRBD1 (6 bases). Germline V gene sequence: CDR1 SNHLY, CDR2 FYNNEI. V lost 4 bases, J lost 5 bases, and 12 bases lay in between. CDR3 length equals 14 residues.

In its sample, this clone was seen a few times. This chain uses TRBV4-1 with TRBJ1-1; 7 bases agree with TRBD1. V was clipped by 6 bases and J by 0 bases; unmatched bases: 4. Germline V gene data show CDR1 as MGHRA and CDR2 as YSYEKL. The CDR3 runs to 14 residues. This CDR3 reads CASRSGTVNTEAFF. The CDR3 region has the DNA TGCGCCAGCAGATCCGGGACAGTGAACACTGAAGCTTTCTTT.